Presented here are 6 T cell receptor beta chains from one specimen sequenced in a study of blood T cell repertoires in COVID-19. Sequenced by immunoSEQ multiplex PCR; TCRdb stores in-frame clones only, minus some. Of tens of thousands of clones in the sample, roughly 90% are singletons; the top ten hold about 3.4%. Sequenced sample: peripheral blood. Receptors were obtained from a human donor in a cohort sampled during active COVID-19.

Here the CDR3 reads CASSSIGGGVADTQYF. CDR3 bases: TGTGCCAGCAGCTCCATTGGCGGGGGGGTCGCAGATACGCAGTATTTT. V gene TRBV7-8 combines with J gene TRBJ2-3; TRBD2 aligns across 9 bases. V dropped 4 bases and J dropped 4; count of bases not matched to a gene: 9. CDR1 and CDR2 from the germline V gene are SGHVS and FQNEAQ. CDR3 length: 16 amino acids.

This clone was recorded a few times. The chain couples TRBV7-9 to TRBJ1-2; a weak D match, TRBD1 (6 bases). The CDR3 covers 14 residues. The germline V gene has CDR1 SEHNR and CDR2 FQNEAQ (reference sequence). The ends were cut back, 5 bases at V and 8 bases at J, with 18 bases in the middle. In DNA, the CDR3 is TGTGCCAGCAGCCCAGGGGACCCAGTCGGGGGCTACACCTTC. Translation gives CASSPGDPVGGYTF.

The V call is TRBV6-5, the J call TRBJ2-1; 9 positions match TRBD2. The CDR3 sequence is 14 residues long. From germline, CDR1 is MNHEY and CDR2 SVGAGI. V dropped 7 bases and J dropped 3; count of bases not matched to a gene: 4. The CDR3 reads CASKASGVYNEQFF. CDR3 sequence (DNA): TGTGCCAGCAAAGCTAGCGGGGTCTACAATGAGCAGTTCTTC.

The table lists this clone with a count of one. CDR3 bases: TGTGCCAGCAAGAAGATAGGCGGGGGCACTGAAGCTTTCTTT. This encodes CASKKIGGGTEAFF. The chain recombines TRBV6-5 with TRBJ1-1; weak D call: TRBD1 (5 bases). Deletions cut 7 bases from V and 4 bases from J, with 16 bases between. The germline CDR1 and CDR2 sequences are MNHEY and SVGAGI. The CDR3 contains 14 residues.

This clone was detected only a few times. Here the CDR3 DNA reads TGTGCCAGCAGTGAAGCCACGGACAGCTATAGCAATCAGCCCCAGCATTTT. Its translation: CASSEATDSYSNQPQHF. The chain links TRBV6-1 to TRBJ1-5, with a weak D call TRBD1 (6 bases). Germline V gene lookup returns CDR1 MNHNS and CDR2 SASEGT. The V gene lost 0 bases and the J gene lost 0 bases, with 12 bases spanning the gap. The CDR3 is 17 amino acids.

The chain combines TRBV2 with TRBJ2-2; D perhaps matches TRBD1 (6 bases). This CDR3 has 17 residues. Germline V CDR1 and CDR2: SNHLY, FYNNEI. V lost 4 bases, J lost 0 bases, and 15 bases lay in between. In DNA, the CDR3 is TGTGCCAGCAGTGGTCTTCCCGGGACACCGAACACCGGGGAGCTGTTTTTT. It translates to CASSGLPGTPNTGELFF.